Following are 16 T cell receptor beta chains from one sample sequenced in a study of response to subunit inactivated influenza vaccine listed by TCRdb under 2018. The library came from RT-PCR. Sequencing was carried out with an Illumina HiSeq 2500. TCRdb reprocessing: public reads trimmed at Q25 with fastp, clones called with MiXCR, in-frame beta chains kept. Identical CDR3 proteins give one entry, which carries the most common genes and DNA. For this sample there are around 520,000 distinct CDR3 sequences; roughly 12% appear just once. The top ten constitute more than 8.5% of the sample. The sample consisted of PBMCs from blood, taken on the day of vaccination. The origin of the receptors is a man aged 50 to 60 who received an inactivated influenza vaccine. Donor details come from another sample of the same person, matched by shared clones.

This clonotype came up a few times. The V call is TRBV12-3 or TRBV12-4, the J call TRBJ2-1, with D perhaps being TRBD1 or TRBD2 (5 bases each). The V end lost 3 bases, the J end lost 9 bases, and 9 bases lay between the germline ends. The CDR3 loop spans 12 amino acids. The CDR3 DNA follows: TGTGCCAGCAGTTTTTCGGGGACTGAGCAGTTCTTC. Translation: CASSFSGTEQFF.

The rearrangement links TRBV29-1 to TRBJ2-7; 13 positions agree with TRBD2. CDR1 SQVTM and CDR2 ANQGSEA come from the germline V gene. CDR3 length equals 14 residues. V was pared by 7 bases and J by 4 bases, with 7 bases of the junction left unmatched. This chain's CDR3 is CSAAGLAGLYEQYF. The DNA of the CDR3 is TGCAGCGCCGCGGGACTAGCGGGGTTATACGAGCAGTACTTC.

The chain employs TRBV6-1 and TRBJ1-1; unclear D gene. Trimming removed 3 bases from V and 5 bases from J, with 10 bases in between. CDR3 length equals 13 residues. CDR1 MNHNS and CDR2 SASEGT come from the germline V gene. The CDR3: CASSEVLATEAFF. Here the CDR3 DNA reads TGTGCCAGCAGTGAGGTTTTGGCGACTGAAGCTTTCTTT.

The table lists this clonotype with many counts. The chain combines TRBV29-1 with TRBJ2-3; 11 bases align to TRBD2. The V gene end was trimmed by 4 bases and the J gene end by 4 bases; junction bases not matched to a gene: 7. Germline V CDR1 and CDR2: SQVTM, ANQGSEA. There are 15 residues in the CDR3. The CDR3 sequence is CSVVNPSGRSDTQYF. CDR3 coding DNA: TGCAGCGTTGTAAACCCTAGCGGGAGGTCAGATACGCAGTATTTT.

The chain uses TRBV5-1 and TRBJ2-7; 11 bases agree with TRBD1. Looked up from germline, CDR1 is SGHRS and CDR2 is YFSETQ. V shed 4 bases and J 3 bases; nucleotides not matched to a gene: 6. The CDR3 contains 15 residues. CDR3 residues: CASSTGQGAIYEQYF. CDR3 sequence (DNA): TGCGCCAGCAGCACTGGACAGGGGGCGATCTACGAGCAGTACTTC.

This clonotype came up many times. This rearrangement joins TRBV7-2 to TRBJ2-2, with D uncertain. CDR1 SGHTA and CDR2 FQGNSA come from the germline V gene. CDR3 length equals 14 residues. The ends were cut back, 5 bases at V and 3 bases at J, with 10 bases in the middle. CDR3 sequence (DNA): TGTGCCAGCAGCCAGACCCCTTACACCGGGGAGCTGTTTTTT. It encodes CASSQTPYTGELFF.

This clonotype was seen repeatedly, ten times or more. The rearrangement uses TRBV24-1 and TRBJ2-1; perhaps TRBD2 as D (5 bases). The CDR3 consists of 16 residues. With 4 bases removed from V and 5 bases from J, the gap between germline ends came to 17 bases. From germline, CDR1 is KGHDR and CDR2 SFDVKD. The DNA for the CDR3 is TGTGCCACCAGTGACCCCGGGGAGCGGAGAAACAATGAGCAGTTCTTC. Protein: CATSDPGERRNNEQFF.

This clonotype was recorded a few times. At one end, the junction sequence differs from germline, possibly due to a read error. The chain carries TRBV4-2 and TRBJ2-7; 10 nucleotides line up with TRBD2. Germline-derived CDR1 and CDR2 are LGHNA and YNFKEQ. The CDR3 spans 16 residues. This CDR3 is CASSPLAGGRGYERYF. The CDR3 bases are TGTGCCAGCAGTCCTTTAGCGGGGGGCCGGGGGTACGAGCGGTACTTC.

The rearrangement uses TRBV2 and TRBJ1-4; 9 positions match TRBD1. V was clipped by 6 bases and J by 4 bases; unmatched bases: 6. This CDR3 spans 15 amino acids. Looked up from germline, CDR1 is SNHLY and CDR2 is FYNNEI. The CDR3 DNA is TGTGCCAGCAGGGTGACAGGGGGAGATAATGAAAAACTGTTTTTT. This gives the protein CASRVTGGDNEKLFF.

Many counts were recorded for this clonotype. The chain joins TRBV4-2 to TRBJ1-2; the D gene is possibly TRBD1 (5 bases). Germline loops: CDR1 LGHNA, CDR2 YNFKEQ. The V end lost 4 bases, the J end lost 7 bases, and 19 bases lay between the germline ends. The CDR3 runs 15 residues. This CDR3 is CASSPEAGFGGGYTF. CDR3 coding DNA: TGTGCCAGCAGCCCCGAGGCAGGGTTTGGTGGTGGCTACACCTTC.

The sample holds a few counts of this clonotype. The rearrangement joins TRBV4-3 to TRBJ2-1, with D hard to call. The CDR3 runs 15 residues. Trimming removed 0 bases at V and 10 bases at J, with 16 bases between. Germline values: CDR1 LGHNA, CDR2 YSLEER. The CDR3 sequence is CASSQDLVAPWEQFF. The CDR3 bases are TGCGCCAGCAGCCAAGATTTGGTAGCCCCATGGGAGCAGTTCTTC.

This clonotype occurred a few times. The gene calls are TRBV14 and TRBJ2-5; D remains ambiguous. CDR3 size: 13 residues. Germline V gene sequence: CDR1 SGHDN, CDR2 FVKESK. V lost 4 bases, J lost 5 bases, and 11 bases lay in between. This CDR3 reads CASSLSRMETQYF. The CDR3 nucleotides are TGTGCCAGCAGCCTAAGCCGGATGGAGACCCAGTACTTC.

This clonotype has only a few counts. This rearrangement joins TRBV7-2 to TRBJ1-2, with 9 bases aligning to TRBD1. Trimming took 5 bases from V and 3 from J; bases not matched to a gene: 13. Germline V gene lookup returns CDR1 SGHTA and CDR2 FQGNSA. CDR3 length: 17 amino acids. In nucleotides, the CDR3 is TGTGCCAGCAGCACCCGGGGACAGGGCATCGCCGACTATGGCTACACCTTC. Residues: CASSTRGQGIADYGYTF.

This clonotype was seen many times. The V call is TRBV12-3 or TRBV12-4, the J call TRBJ1-5; possibly TRBD1 for D (6 bases). The CDR3 length is 14 residues. V was pared by 6 bases and J by 3 bases, with 12 bases between. The CDR3 DNA sequence: TGTGCCAGCAGCCCCGGACAGTTCAATCAGCCCCAGCATTTT. This gives the protein CASSPGQFNQPQHF.

This clonotype occurred a few times. The chain uses TRBV27 and TRBJ2-7; D gene ambiguous. Trimming took 2 bases from V and 0 from J, leaving 8 bases between them. The CDR3 runs to 14 residues. The germline V gene has CDR1 MNHEY and CDR2 SMNVEV (reference sequence). CDR3 DNA: TGTGCCAGCAGTTTAACGGCCCCCTCCTACGAGCAGTACTTC. It yields the protein CASSLTAPSYEQYF.

This sequence joins TRBV12-3 or TRBV12-4 and TRBJ2-4; D might be TRBD1 (6 bases). The germline V and J ends were trimmed by 1 base and 2 bases, with 9 bases remaining between them. This CDR3 is built from 15 residues. The CDR3 spells CASSLGWGPKNIQYF. The CDR3 DNA reads TGTGCCAGCAGTTTAGGCTGGGGGCCCAAAAACATTCAGTACTTC.